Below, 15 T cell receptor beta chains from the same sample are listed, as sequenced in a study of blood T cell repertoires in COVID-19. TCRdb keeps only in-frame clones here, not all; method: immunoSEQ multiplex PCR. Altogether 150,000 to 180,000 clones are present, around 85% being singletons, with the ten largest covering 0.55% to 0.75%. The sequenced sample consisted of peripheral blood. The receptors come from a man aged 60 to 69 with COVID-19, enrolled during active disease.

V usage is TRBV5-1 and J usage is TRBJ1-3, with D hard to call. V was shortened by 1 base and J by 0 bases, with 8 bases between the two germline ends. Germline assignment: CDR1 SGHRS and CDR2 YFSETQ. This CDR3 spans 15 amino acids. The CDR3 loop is CASSLMGSSGNTIYF. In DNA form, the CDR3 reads TGCGCCAGCAGCTTGATGGGGAGCTCTGGAAACACCATATATTTT.

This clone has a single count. Here the CDR3 reads CASRTDGRNSPLHF. CDR3 bases: TGTGCCAGTAGGACGGACGGGAGAAATTCACCCCTCCACTTT. V usage is TRBV19 and J usage is TRBJ1-6; D is unclear. CDR1 and CDR2 from the germline V gene are LNHDA and SQIVND (reference sequence). V was clipped by 6 bases and J by 7 bases, with 13 bases between them. There are 14 residues in the CDR3.

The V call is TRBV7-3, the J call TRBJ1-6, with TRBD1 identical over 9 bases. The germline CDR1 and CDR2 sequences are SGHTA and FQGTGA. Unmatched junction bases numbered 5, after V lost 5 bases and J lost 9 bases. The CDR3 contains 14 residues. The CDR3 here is CASSRGTGSSPLHF. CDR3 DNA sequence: TGTGCCAGCAGCCGAGGGACAGGGAGTTCACCCCTCCACTTT.

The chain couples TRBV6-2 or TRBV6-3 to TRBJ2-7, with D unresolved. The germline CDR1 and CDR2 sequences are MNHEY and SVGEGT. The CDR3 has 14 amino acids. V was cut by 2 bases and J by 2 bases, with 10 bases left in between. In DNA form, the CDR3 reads TGTGCCAGCAGTTACGGCACGTCGACCTACGAGCAGTACTTC. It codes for CASSYGTSTYEQYF.

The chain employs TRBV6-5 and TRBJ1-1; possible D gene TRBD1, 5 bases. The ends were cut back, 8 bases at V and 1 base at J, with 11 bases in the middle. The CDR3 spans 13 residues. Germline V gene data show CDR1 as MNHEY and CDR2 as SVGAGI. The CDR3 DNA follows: TGTGCCAGCTATACCACAGGGAACACTGAAGCTTTCTTT. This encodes CASYTTGNTEAFF.

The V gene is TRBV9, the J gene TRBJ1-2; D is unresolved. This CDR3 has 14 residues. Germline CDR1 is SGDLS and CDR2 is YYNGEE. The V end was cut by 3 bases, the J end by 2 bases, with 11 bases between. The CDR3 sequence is CASSAHDTNYGYTF. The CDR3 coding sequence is TGTGCCAGCAGCGCCCACGACACGAACTATGGCTACACCTTC. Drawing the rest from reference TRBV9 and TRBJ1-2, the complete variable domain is DSGVTQTPKHLITATGQRVTLRCSPRSGDLSVYWYQQSLDQGLQFLIQYYNGEERAKGNILERFSAQQFPDLHSELNLSSLELGDSALYFCASSAHDTNYGYTFGSGTRLTVV.

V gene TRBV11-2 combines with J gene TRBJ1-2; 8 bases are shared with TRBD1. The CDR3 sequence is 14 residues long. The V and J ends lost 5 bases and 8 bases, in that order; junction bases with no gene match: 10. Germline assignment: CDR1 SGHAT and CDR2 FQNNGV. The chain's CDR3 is CASSPTGAVYGYTF. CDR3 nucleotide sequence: TGTGCCAGCAGCCCGACAGGGGCGGTCTACGGCTACACCTTC. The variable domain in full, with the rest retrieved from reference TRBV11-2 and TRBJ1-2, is EAGVAQSPRYKIIEKRQSVAFWCNPISGHATLYWYQQILGQGPKLLIQFQNNGVVDDSQLPKDRFSAERLKGVDSTLKIQPAKLEDSAVYLCASSPTGAVYGYTFGSGTRLTVV.

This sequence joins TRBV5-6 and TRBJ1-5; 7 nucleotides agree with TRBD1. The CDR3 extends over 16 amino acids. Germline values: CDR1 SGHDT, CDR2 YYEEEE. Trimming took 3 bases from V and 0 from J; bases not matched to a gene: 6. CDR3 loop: CASSSQGQSSNQPQHF. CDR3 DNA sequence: TGTGCCAGCAGCTCGCAGGGACAGAGTAGCAATCAGCCCCAGCATTTT.

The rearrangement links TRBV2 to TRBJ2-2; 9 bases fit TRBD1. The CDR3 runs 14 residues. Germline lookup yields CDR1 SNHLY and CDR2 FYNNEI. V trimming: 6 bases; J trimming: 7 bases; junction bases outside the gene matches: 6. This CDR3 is CASRSQGAGGELFF. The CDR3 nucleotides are TGTGCCAGCAGGTCACAGGGGGCGGGCGGGGAGCTGTTTTTT.

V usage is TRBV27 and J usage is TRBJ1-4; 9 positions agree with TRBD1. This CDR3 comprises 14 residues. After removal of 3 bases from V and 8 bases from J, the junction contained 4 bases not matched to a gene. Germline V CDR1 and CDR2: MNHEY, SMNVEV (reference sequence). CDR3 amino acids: CASSFGTGREKLFF. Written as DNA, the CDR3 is TGTGCCAGCAGTTTCGGGACAGGGAGGGAAAAACTGTTTTTT.

CDR3 amino acids: CASSYFGETRGETQYF. DNA of the CDR3: TGTGCCAGCAGTTACTTTGGGGAGACTCGGGGGGAGACCCAGTACTTC. This chain joins TRBV6-2 or TRBV6-3 and TRBJ2-5; possible D gene TRBD2, 6 bases. Trimming cost V 1 base and J 5 bases, with 17 bases left between them. This CDR3 has 16 residues. Germline V gene data show CDR1 as MNHEY and CDR2 as SVGEGT.

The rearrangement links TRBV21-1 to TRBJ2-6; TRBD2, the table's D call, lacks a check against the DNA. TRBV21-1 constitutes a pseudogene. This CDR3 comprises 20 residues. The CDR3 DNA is TGTGCCAGCAGCAAAGCAATGGCTAGCGGGGTTCTGCCTGGGGCCAACGTCCTGACTTTC. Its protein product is CASSKAMASGVLPGANVLTF.

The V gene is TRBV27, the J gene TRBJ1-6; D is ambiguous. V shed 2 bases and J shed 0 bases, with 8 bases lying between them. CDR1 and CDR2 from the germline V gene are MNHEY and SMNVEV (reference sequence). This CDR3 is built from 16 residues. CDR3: CASSLGSYSYNSPLHF. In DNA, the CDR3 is TGTGCCAGCAGTTTAGGGAGCTACTCCTATAATTCACCCCTCCACTTT.

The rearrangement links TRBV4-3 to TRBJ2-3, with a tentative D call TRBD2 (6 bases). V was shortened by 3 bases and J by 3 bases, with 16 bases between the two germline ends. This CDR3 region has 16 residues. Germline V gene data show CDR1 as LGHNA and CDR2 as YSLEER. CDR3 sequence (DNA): TGCGCCAGCAGCCATCCGATGGGGGGAGCGACAGATACGCAGTATTTT. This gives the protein CASSHPMGGATDTQYF.

The CDR3 is CASSSTSNTEAFF. CDR3 DNA: TGTGCCAGCAGCTCGACATCGAACACTGAAGCTTTCTTT. The V call is TRBV9, the J call TRBJ1-1, with D uncertain. The germline CDR1 and CDR2 sequences are SGDLS and YYNGEE. This CDR3 contains 13 residues. Between the trimmed V and J ends, which lost 4 bases and 1 base, there was a span of 8 bases. The full variable domain, with the rest looked up from reference TRBV9 and TRBJ1-1, is DSGVTQTPKHLITATGQRVTLRCSPRSGDLSVYWYQQSLDQGLQFLIQYYNGEERAKGNILERFSAQQFPDLHSELNLSSLELGDSALYFCASSSTSNTEAFFGQGTRLTVV.